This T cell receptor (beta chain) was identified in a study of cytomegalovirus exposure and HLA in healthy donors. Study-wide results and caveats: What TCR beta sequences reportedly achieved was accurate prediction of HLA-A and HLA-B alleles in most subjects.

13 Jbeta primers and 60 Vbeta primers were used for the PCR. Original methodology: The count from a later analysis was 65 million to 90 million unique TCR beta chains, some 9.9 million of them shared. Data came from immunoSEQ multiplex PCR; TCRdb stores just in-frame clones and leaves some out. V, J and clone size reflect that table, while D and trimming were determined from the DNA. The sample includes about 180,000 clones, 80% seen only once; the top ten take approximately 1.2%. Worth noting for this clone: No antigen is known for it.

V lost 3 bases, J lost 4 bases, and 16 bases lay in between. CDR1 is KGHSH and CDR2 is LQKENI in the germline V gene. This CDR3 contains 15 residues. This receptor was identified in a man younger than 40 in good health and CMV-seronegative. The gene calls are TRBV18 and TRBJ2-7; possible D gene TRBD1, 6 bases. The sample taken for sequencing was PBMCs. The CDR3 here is CASSPRAEGVYEQYF. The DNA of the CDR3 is TGTGCCAGCTCACCCCGGGCCGAGGGGGTTTACGAGCAGTACTTC.